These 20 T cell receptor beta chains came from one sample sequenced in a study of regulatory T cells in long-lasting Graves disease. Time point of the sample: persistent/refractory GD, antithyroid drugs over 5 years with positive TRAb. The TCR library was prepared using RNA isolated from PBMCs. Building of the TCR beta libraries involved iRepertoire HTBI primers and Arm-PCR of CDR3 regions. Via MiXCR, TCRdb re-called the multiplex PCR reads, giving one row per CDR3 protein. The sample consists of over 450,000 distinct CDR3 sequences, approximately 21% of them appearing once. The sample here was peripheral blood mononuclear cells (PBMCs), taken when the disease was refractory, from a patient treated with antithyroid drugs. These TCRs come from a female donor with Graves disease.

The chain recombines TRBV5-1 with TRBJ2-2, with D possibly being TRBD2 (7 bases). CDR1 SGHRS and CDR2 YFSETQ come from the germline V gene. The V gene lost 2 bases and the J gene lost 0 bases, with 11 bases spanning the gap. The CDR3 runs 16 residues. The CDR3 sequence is CASSFTGGANTGELFF. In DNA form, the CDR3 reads TGCGCCAGCAGCTTTACGGGGGGCGCGAACACCGGGGAGCTGTTTTTT.

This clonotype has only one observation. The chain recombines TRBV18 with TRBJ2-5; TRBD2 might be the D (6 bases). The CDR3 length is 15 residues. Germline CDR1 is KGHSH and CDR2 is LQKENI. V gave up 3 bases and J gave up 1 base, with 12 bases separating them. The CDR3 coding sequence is TGTGCCAGCTCACCGACGGGGGAGACCCAAGAGACCCAGTACTTC. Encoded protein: CASSPTGETQETQYF.

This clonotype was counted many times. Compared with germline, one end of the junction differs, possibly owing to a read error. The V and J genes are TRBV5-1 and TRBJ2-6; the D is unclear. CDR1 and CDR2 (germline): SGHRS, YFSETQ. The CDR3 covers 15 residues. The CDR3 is CASSLGSSGANVLTF. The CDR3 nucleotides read TGTGCCAGCAGCTTAGGAAGCTCTGGGGCCAACGTCCTGACTTTC.

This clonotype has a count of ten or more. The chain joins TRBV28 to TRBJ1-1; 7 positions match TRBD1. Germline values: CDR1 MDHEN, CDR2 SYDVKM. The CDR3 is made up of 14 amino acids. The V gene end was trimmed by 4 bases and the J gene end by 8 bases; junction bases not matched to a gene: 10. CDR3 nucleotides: TGTGCCAGCAGTTGGGACAGCCGAGGTACGGAAGCTTTCTTT. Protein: CASSWDSRGTEAFF.

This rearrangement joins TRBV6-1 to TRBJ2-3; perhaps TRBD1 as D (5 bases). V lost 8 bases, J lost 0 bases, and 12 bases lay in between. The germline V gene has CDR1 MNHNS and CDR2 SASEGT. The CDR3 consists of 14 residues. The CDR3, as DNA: TGTGCCAGCTGCAGGGTCTTTAGCACAGATACGCAGTATTTT. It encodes CASCRVFSTDTQYF.

CDR3 protein: CASSYTGEGANEQYF. CDR3 in DNA: TGTGCCAGCAGTTACACGGGGGAGGGGGCCAACGAGCAGTACTTC. This sequence joins TRBV6-9 and TRBJ2-7, with D possibly being TRBD1 or TRBD2 (7 bases each). Germline V gene lookup returns CDR1 MNHGY and CDR2 SVAAGI. V lost 3 bases to trimming and J lost 5 bases, with 17 bases between them. This CDR3 contains 15 residues.

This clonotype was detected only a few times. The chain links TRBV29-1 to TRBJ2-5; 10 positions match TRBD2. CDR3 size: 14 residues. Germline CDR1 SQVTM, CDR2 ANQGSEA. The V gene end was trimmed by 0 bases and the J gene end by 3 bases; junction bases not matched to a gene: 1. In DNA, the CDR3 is TGCAGCGTTGAAGACGGACTAGCGGAAGAGACCCAGTACTTC. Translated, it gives CSVEDGLAEETQYF.

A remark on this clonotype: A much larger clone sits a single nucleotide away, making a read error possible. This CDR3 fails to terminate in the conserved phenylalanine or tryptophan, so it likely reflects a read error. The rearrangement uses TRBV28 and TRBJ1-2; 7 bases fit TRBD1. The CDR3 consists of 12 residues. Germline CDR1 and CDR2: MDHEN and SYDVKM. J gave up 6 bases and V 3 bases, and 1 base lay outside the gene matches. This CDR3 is CASSFGTDGYTL. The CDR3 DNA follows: TGTGCCAGCAGTTTCGGGACAGATGGCTACACCCTC.

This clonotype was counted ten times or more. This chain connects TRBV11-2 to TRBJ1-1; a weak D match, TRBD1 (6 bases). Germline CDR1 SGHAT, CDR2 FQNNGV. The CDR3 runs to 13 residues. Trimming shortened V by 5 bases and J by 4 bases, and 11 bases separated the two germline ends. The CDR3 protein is CASSPSGVTEAFF. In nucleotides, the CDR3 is TGTGCCAGCAGCCCTTCAGGGGTCACTGAAGCTTTCTTT.

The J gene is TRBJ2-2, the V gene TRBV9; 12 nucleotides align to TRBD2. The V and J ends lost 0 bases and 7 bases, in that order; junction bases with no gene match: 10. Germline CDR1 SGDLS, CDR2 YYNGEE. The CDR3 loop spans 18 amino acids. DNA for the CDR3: TGTGCCAGCAGCGTAGCCCCAGGACTAGCGGGGACCTTCGGGGAGCTGTTTTTT. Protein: CASSVAPGLAGTFGELFF. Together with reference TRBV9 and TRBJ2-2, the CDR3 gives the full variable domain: DSGVTQTPKHLITATGQRVTLRCSPRSGDLSVYWYQQSLDQGLQFLIQYYNGEERAKGNILERFSAQQFPDLHSELNLSSLELGDSALYFCASSVAPGLAGTFGELFFGEGSRLTVL.

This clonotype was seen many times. The CDR3 loop reads CASSLGQYYEQYF. CDR3 in DNA: TGTGCCAGCAGCCTGGGACAGTACTACGAGCAGTACTTC. The rearrangement joins TRBV28 to TRBJ2-7, with 7 bases identical to TRBD1. The CDR3 has 13 amino acids. CDR1 is MDHEN, CDR2 SYDVKM, per germline. Trimming took 6 bases from V and 3 from J; bases not matched to a gene: 5.

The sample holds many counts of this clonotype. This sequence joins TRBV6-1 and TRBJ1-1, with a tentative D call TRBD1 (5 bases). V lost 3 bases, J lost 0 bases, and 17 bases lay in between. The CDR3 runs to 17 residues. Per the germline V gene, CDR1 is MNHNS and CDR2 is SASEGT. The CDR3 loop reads CASSDPGTKGMNTEAFF. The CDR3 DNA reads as TGTGCCAGCAGTGATCCCGGGACGAAAGGCATGAACACTGAAGCTTTCTTT.

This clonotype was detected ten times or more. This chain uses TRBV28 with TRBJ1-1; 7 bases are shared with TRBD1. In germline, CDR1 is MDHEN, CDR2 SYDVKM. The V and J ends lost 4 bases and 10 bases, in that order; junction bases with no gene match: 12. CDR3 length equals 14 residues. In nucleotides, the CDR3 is TGTGCCAGCAGTTCGGGACAGTTTATCCAAGGAGCTTTCTTT. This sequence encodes CASSSGQFIQGAFF.

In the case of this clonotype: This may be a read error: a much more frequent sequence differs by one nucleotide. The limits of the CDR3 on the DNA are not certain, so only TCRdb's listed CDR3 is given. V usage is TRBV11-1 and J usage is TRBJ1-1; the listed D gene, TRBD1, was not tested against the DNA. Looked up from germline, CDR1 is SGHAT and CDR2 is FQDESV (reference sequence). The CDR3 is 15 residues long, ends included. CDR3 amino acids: CASSLDWGSGTEALF.

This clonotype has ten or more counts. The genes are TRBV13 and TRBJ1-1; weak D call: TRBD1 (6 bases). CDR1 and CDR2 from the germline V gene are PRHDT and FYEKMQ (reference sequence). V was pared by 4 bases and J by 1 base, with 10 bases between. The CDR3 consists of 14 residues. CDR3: CASSSRDTNTEAFF. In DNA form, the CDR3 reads TGTGCCAGCAGCTCTCGGGACACGAACACTGAAGCTTTCTTT.

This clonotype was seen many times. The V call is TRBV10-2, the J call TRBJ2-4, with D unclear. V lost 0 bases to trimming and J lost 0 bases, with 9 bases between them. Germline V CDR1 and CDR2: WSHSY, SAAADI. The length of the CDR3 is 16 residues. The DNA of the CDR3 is TGCGCCAGCAGTGAGTCAGCAGGCATAGCCAAAAACATTCAGTACTTC. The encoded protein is CASSESAGIAKNIQYF.

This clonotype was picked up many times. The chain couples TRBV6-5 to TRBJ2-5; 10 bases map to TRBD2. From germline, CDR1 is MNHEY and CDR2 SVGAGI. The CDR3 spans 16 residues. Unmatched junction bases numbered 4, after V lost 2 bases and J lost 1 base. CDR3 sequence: CASSYRASGGQETQYF. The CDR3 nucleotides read TGTGCCAGCAGTTACAGGGCTAGCGGGGGCCAAGAGACCCAGTACTTC.

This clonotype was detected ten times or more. CDR3 protein: CSASGAPNLYEQYF. The CDR3 region has the DNA TGCAGTGCTTCGGGGGCCCCAAATCTCTACGAGCAGTACTTC. The rearrangement joins TRBV20-1 to TRBJ2-7; D is possibly TRBD1 or TRBD2 (6 bases each). With 5 bases removed from V and 3 bases from J, the gap between germline ends came to 17 bases. Germline V gives CDR1 DFQATT, CDR2 SNEGSKA (reference sequence). The CDR3 sequence is 14 residues long.

CDR3 sequence: CASSLSRKYGYTF. In DNA form, the CDR3 reads TGTGCCAGCAGCTTAAGCAGAAAGTATGGCTACACCTTC. The chain combines TRBV11-1 with TRBJ1-2; D is unclear. From germline, CDR1 is SGHAT and CDR2 FQDESV (reference sequence). V was clipped by 2 bases and J by 5 bases, with 9 bases between them. The CDR3 length is 13 residues.

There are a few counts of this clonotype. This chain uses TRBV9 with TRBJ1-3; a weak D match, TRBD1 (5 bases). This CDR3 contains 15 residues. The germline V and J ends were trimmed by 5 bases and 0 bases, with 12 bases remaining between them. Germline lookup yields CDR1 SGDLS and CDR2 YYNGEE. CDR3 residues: CASSDDRSSGNTIYF. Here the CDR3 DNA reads TGTGCCAGCAGTGACGACAGAAGCTCTGGAAACACCATATATTTT.